The 7 T cell receptor beta chains below all came from one sample that was sequenced in a study of cytomegalovirus exposure and HLA in healthy donors. Both 60 Vbeta primers and 13 Jbeta primers went into the PCR. Sequencing was performed with immunoSEQ multiplex PCR; in TCRdb, only in-frame clones are kept and a portion is missing. There are about 52,000 clones in the sample; approximately 73% occur only once, and 2.5% to 3% lies in the top ten. Source material: PBMCs. The origin of the receptors is a man aged 18 to 30 in good health and CMV-seronegative.

J is TRBJ2-6 and V is TRBV5-1, with 10 bases lining up with TRBD2. V lost 5 bases, J lost 4 bases, and 6 bases stayed unmatched. The germline V gene encodes CDR1 SGHRS and CDR2 YFSETQ. CDR3 length: 16 residues. The CDR3 DNA reads TGCGCCAGCAGACTAGCGGGGCGAGCGGGGGCCAACGTCCTGACTTTC. It translates to CASRLAGRAGANVLTF.

J is TRBJ2-6 and V is TRBV4-3, with 9 bases matching TRBD1. Germline trimming cut 0 bases from V and 0 bases from J; bases unmatched to any gene: 15. In germline, CDR1 is LGHNA, CDR2 YSLEER. There are 22 residues in the CDR3. The CDR3 protein is CASSQERVARDRAGSGANVLTF. The CDR3 DNA reads as TGCGCCAGCAGCCAAGAAAGGGTAGCCAGGGACAGGGCTGGCTCTGGGGCCAACGTCCTGACTTTC.

This clone appeared once. This sequence joins TRBV2 and TRBJ2-7; 11 positions match TRBD1. Looked up from germline, CDR1 is SNHLY and CDR2 is FYNNEI. V shed 1 base and J 4 bases; nucleotides not matched to a gene: 3. The CDR3 is 15 amino acids. CDR3 sequence: CASSEGTGGKYEQYF. DNA for the CDR3: TGTGCCAGCAGTGAAGGGACAGGGGGCAAGTACGAGCAGTACTTC.

The chain employs TRBV5-4 and TRBJ2-1; D possibly corresponds to TRBD2 (6 bases). This CDR3 is 15 amino acids long. The germline CDR1 and CDR2 sequences are SGHNT and YYREEE (reference sequence). V lost 0 bases and J 9 bases, leaving 16 bases between the germline ends. CDR3: CASSLAGDGRGEQFF. CDR3 coding DNA: TGTGCCAGCAGCTTGGCCGGTGACGGGAGAGGTGAGCAGTTCTTC.

CDR3 loop: CASSLDQVVDIQYF. The CDR3 DNA reads TGTGCCAGCAGTTTAGATCAGGTGGTTGACATTCAGTACTTC. The chain has TRBV28 and TRBJ2-4; D gene uncertain. This CDR3 spans 14 amino acids. Trimming removed 2 bases from V and 8 bases from J, with 13 bases in between. Germline CDR1 MDHEN, CDR2 SYDVKM. Drawing the rest from reference TRBV28 and TRBJ2-4, the complete variable domain is DVKVTQSSRYLVKRTGEKVFLECVQDMDHENMFWYRQDPGLGLRLIYFSYDVKMKEKGDIPEGYSVSREKKERFSLILESASTNQTSMYLCASSLDQVVDIQYFGAGTRLSVL.

The chain couples TRBV5-1 to TRBJ1-6; D might be TRBD1 (6 bases). The CDR3 covers 17 residues. Deletions cut 4 bases from V and 6 bases from J, with 20 bases between. CDR1 and CDR2 (germline): SGHRS, YFSETQ. CDR3 loop: CASSVGAHRVGNSPLHF. CDR3 nucleotides: TGCGCCAGCAGCGTAGGGGCCCACAGGGTGGGTAATTCACCCCTCCACTTT.

This clone was counted between two and nine times. The chain joins TRBV10-3 to TRBJ2-7; 8 bases fit TRBD2. V trimming: 4 bases; J trimming: 4 bases; junction bases outside the gene matches: 12. The CDR3 is made up of 16 amino acids. Germline-derived CDR1 and CDR2 are ENHRY and SYGVKD. In DNA, the CDR3 is TGTGCCATCAGTGCTTTCCCCGGGACTAGAGGTTACGAGCAGTACTTC. It codes for CAISAFPGTRGYEQYF.